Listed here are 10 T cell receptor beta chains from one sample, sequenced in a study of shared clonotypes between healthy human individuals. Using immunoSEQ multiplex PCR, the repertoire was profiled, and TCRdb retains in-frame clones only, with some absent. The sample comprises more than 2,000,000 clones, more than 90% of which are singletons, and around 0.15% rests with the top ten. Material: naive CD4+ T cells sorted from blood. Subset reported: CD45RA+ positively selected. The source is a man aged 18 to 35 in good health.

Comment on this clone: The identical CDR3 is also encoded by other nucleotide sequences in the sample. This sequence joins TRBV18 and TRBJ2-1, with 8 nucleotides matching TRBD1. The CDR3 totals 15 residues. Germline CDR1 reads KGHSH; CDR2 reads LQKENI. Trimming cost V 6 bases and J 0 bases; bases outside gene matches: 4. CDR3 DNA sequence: TGTGCCAGCTCGCCTGGGACAGGCTCCTACAATGAGCAGTTCTTC. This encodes CASSPGTGSYNEQFF.

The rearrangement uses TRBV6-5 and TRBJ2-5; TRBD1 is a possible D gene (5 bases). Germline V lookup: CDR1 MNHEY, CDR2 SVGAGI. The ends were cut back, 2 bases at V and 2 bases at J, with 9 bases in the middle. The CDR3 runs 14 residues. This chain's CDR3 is CASSYAAGQETQYF. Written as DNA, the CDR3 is TGTGCCAGCAGTTACGCGGCAGGGCAAGAGACCCAGTACTTC.

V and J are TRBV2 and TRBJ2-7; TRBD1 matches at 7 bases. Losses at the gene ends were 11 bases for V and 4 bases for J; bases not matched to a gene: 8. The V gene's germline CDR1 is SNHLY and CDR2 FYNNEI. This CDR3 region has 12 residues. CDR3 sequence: CAGKGGSYEQYF. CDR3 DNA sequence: TGTGCCGGAAAAGGGGGCTCGTACGAGCAGTACTTC.

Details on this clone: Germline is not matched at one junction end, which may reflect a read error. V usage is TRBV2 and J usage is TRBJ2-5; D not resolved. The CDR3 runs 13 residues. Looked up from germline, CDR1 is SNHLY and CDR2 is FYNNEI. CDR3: CAEGFGHQETQYF. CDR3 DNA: TGCGCCGAAGGGTTTGGCCACCAAGAGACCCAGTACTTC.

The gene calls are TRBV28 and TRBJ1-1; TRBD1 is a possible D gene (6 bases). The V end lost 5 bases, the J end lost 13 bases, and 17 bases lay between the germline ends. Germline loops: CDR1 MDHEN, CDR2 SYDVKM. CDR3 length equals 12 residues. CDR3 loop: CASSNRVGGGFF. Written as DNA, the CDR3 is TGTGCCAGCAGTAACAGGGTTGGAGGAGGTTTCTTT. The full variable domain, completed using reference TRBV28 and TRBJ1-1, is DVKVTQSSRYLVKRTGEKVFLECVQDMDHENMFWYRQDPGLGLRLIYFSYDVKMKEKGDIPEGYSVSREKKERFSLILESASTNQTSMYLCASSNRVGGGFFGQGTRLTVV.

Here the CDR3 reads CASSYVQGPYEQYF. CDR3 DNA sequence: TGTGCCAGCAGTTACGTACAGGGGCCCTACGAGCAGTACTTC. The chain employs TRBV6-5 and TRBJ2-7, with 7 bases aligning to TRBD1. Germline loops: CDR1 MNHEY, CDR2 SVGAGI. This CDR3 contains 14 residues. V dropped 2 bases and J dropped 2; count of bases not matched to a gene: 3.

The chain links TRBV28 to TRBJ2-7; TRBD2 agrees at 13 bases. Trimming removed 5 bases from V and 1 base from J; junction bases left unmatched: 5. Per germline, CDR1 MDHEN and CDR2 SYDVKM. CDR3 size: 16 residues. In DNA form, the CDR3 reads TGTGCCAGCAGTCCTTCGACTAGCGGGGGGTCCTACGAGCAGTACTTC. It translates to CASSPSTSGGSYEQYF. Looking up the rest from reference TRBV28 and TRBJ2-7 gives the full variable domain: DVKVTQSSRYLVKRTGEKVFLECVQDMDHENMFWYRQDPGLGLRLIYFSYDVKMKEKGDIPEGYSVSREKKERFSLILESASTNQTSMYLCASSPSTSGGSYEQYFGPGTRLTVT.

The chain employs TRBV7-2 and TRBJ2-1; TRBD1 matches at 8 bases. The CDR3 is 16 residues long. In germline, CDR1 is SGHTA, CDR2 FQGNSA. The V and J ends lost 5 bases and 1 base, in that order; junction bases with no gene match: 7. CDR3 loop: CASSINTGGSYNEQFF. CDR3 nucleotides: TGTGCCAGCAGCATTAACACAGGGGGGTCCTACAATGAGCAGTTCTTC.

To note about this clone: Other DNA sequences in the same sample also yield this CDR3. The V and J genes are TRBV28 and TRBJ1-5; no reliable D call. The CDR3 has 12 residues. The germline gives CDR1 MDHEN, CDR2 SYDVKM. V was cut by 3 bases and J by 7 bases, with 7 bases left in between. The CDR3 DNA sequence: TGTGCCAGCAGTTTTGGAGGGCAGCCCCAGCATTTT. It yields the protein CASSFGGQPQHF.

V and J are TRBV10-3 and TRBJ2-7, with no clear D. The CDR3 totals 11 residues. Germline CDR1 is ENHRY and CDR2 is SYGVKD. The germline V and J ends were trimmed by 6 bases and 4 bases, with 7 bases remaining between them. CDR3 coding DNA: TGTGCCATCAGAACTCAGTACGAGCAGTACTTC. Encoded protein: CAIRTQYEQYF.